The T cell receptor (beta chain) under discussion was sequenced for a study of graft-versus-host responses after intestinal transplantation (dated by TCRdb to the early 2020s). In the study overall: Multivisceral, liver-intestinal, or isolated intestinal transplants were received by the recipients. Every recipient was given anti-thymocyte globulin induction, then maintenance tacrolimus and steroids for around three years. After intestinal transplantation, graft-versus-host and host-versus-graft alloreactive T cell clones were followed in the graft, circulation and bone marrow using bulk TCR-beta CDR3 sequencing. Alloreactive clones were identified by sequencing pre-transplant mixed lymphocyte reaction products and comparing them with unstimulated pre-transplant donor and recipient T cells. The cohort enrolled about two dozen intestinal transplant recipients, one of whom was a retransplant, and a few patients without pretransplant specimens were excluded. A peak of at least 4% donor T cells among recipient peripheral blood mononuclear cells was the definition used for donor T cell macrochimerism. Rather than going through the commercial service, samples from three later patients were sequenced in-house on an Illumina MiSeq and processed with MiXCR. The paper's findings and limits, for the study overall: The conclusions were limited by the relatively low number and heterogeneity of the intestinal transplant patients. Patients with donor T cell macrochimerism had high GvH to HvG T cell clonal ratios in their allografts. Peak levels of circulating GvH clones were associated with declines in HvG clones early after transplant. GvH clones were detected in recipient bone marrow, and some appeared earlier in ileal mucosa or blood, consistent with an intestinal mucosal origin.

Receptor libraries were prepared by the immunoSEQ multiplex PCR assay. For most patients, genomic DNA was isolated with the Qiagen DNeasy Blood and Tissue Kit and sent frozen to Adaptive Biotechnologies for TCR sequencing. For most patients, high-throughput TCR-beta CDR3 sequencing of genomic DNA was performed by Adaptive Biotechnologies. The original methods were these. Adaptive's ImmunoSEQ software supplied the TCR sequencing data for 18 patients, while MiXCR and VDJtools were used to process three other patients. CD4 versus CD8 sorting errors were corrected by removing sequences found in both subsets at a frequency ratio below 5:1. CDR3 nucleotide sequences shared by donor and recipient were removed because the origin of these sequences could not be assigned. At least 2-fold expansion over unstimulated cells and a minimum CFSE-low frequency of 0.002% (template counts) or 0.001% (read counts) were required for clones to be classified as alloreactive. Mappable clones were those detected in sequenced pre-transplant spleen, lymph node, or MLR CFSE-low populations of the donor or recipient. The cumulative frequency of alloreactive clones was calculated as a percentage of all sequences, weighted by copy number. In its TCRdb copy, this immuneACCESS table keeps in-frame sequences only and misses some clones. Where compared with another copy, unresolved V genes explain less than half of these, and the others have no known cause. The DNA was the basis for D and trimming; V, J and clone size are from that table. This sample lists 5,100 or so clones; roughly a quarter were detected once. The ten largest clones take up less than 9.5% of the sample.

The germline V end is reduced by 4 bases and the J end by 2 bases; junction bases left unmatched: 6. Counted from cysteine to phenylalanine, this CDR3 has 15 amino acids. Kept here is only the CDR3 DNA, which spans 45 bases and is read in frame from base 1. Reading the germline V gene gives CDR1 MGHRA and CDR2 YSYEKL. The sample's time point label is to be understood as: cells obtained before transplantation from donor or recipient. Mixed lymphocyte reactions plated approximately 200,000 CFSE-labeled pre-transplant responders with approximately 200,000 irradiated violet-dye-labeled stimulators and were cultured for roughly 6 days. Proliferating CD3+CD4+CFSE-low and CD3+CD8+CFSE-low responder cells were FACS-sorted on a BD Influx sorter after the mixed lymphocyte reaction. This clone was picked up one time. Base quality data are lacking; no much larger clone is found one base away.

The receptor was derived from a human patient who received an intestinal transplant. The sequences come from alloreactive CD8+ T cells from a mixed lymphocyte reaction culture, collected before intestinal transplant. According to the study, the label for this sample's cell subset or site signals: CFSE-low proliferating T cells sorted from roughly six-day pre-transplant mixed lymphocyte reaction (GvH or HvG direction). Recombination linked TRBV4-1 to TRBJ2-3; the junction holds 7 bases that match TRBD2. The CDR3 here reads CASSPTSTYTDTQYF. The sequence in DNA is TGCGCCAGCAGCCCGACTAGCACTTACACAGATACGCAGTATTTT.